A single TCR beta chain is shown here with its context. The antigen remains undetermined. The data derive from a study of T cell responses to AZD1222 COVID-19 vaccine. The wider study: Second-dose groups at about 4 or about 12 weeks were pooled. Study-level results: Spike-specific TCR repertoires showed rising breadth and depth after two AZD1222 doses. Spike as a whole was targeted by vaccine-associated CD4 TCRs, dominant at 160-218 and 743-854.

Assay used: immunoSEQ multiplex PCR; TCRdb lists only in-frame clones, some missing. The table has 130,000 to 150,000 clones, about 90% seen once. The receptor's source is an adult in good health. This material consisted of peripheral blood, taken on day 0 of AZD1222 vaccination.

The DNA for the CDR3 is TGTGCCAGCAGCTTAAACTTCCCTCGGGTGGGACGAGAGACCCAGTACTTC. Translating it yields CASSLNFPRVGRETQYF. The chain links TRBV11-2 to TRBJ2-5; either TRBD1 or TRBD2 may fit D (5 bases each). V shed 2 bases and J shed 4 bases, with 20 bases lying between them. CDR1 and CDR2 (germline): SGHAT, FQNNGV. This CDR3 has 17 amino acids.